This TCR beta chain was sequenced for a study of T-cell reconstitution after alpha-beta-depleted transplantation in children. Overall study findings and caveats: Surviving recipient cells, namely T cells and thymic progenitors, were the source of high day-60 TCRbeta diversity in some patients. It was newly produced T cells that mostly accounted for T-cell counts and diversity one year after transplant. The study reportedly traced alpha-beta T cells about two months after transplant to several hundred expanded graft clones.

Unique molecular identifiers tagged the TCRbeta library. One entry per CDR3 protein, called by TCRdb with MiXCR from the PCR reads. Of roughly 790,000 distinct CDR3 sequences listed, 16% are singletons. This clonotype has just a few counts. Its target is unknown. Trimming stripped 4 bases from V and 4 bases from J, with 9 bases between. Germline V lookup: CDR1 SGHRS, CDR2 YFSETQ. The CDR3 sequence is 12 residues long. The sequence was collected from a male patient aged 5 to 17 who had a stem cell transplant for acute lymphoblastic leukemia, so the T cells may come from the graft donor. The source material was PBMCs, mostly from graft donor cells, sampled 360 days after TCRalphabeta/CD19-depleted stem cell transplant. J is TRBJ2-7 and V is TRBV5-1; D unclear. The CDR3 spells CASSQSAYEQYF. As DNA, the CDR3 is TGCGCCAGCAGCCAATCGGCGTACGAGCAGTACTTC.